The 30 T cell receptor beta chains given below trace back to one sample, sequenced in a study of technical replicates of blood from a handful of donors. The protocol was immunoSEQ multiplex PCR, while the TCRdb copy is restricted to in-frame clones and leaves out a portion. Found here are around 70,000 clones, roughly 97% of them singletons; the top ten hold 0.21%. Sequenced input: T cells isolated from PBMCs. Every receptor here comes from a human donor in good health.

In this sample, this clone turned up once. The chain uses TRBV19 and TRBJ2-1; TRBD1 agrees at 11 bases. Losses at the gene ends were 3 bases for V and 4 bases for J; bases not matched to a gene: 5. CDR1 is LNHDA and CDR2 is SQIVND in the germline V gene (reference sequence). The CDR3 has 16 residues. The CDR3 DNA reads TGTGCCAGTAGTATGGGGACAGGGGGGTTGTACAATGAGCAGTTCTTC. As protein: CASSMGTGGLYNEQFF. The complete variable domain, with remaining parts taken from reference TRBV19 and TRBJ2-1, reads DGGITQSPKYLFRKEGQNVTLSCEQNLNHDAMYWYRQDPGQGLRLIYYSQIVNDFQKGDIAEGYSVSREKKESFPLTVTSAQKNPTAFYLCASSMGTGGLYNEQFFGPGTRLTVL.

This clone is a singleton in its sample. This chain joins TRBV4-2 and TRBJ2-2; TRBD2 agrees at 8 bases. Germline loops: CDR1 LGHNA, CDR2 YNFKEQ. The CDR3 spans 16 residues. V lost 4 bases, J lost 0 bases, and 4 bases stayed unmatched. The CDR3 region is CASSRREGANTGELFF. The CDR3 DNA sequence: TGTGCCAGCAGCCGCCGGGAGGGGGCGAACACCGGGGAGCTGTTTTTT.

CDR3 amino acids: CASSSRQGKSTGELFF. DNA of the CDR3: TGTGCCAGCAGCTCACGACAGGGGAAGTCTACCGGGGAGCTGTTTTTT. This chain links TRBV7-2 with TRBJ2-2, with 8 bases matching TRBD1. This CDR3 is built from 16 residues. The ends lost 4 bases at V and 5 bases at J; junction bases unmatched: 9. Germline CDR1 is SGHTA and CDR2 is FQGNSA.

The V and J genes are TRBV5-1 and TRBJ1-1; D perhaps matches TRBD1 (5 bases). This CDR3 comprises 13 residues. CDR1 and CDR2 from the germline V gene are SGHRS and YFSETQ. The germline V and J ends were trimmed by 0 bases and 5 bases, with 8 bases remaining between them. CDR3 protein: CASSLAGFTEAFF. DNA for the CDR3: TGCGCCAGCAGCTTGGCAGGGTTTACTGAAGCTTTCTTT.

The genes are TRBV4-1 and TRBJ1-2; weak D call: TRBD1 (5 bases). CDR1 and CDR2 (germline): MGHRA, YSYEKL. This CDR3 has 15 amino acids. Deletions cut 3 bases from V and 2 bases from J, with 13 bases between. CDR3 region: CASSQQTELNYGYTF. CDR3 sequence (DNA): TGCGCCAGCAGCCAGCAGACAGAGCTCAACTATGGCTACACCTTC.

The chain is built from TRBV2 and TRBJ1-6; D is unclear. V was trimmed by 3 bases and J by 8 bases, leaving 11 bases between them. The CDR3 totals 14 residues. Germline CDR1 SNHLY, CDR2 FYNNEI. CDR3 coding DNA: TGTGCCAGCAGTGATAGGACTCGGGATTCACCCCTCCACTTT. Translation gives CASSDRTRDSPLHF.

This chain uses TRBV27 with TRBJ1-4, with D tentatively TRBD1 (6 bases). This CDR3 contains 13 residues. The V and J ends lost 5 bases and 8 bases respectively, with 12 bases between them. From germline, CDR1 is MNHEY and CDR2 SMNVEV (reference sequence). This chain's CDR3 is CASSRQVGEKLFF. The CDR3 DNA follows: TGTGCCAGCAGTCGACAGGTAGGGGAAAAACTGTTTTTT.

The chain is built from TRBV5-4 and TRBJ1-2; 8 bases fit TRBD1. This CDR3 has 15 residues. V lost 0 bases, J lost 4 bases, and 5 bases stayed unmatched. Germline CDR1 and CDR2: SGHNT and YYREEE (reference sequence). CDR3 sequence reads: CASSLAGQATYGYTF. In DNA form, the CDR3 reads TGTGCCAGCAGCTTGGCGGGACAGGCAACCTATGGCTACACCTTC.

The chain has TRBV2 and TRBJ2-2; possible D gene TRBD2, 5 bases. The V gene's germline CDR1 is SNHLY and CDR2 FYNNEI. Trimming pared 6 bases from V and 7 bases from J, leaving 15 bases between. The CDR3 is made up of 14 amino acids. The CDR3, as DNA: TGTGCCAGCAGCCCCCCGGGAAGCGGCGGGGAGCTGTTTTTT. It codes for CASSPPGSGGELFF. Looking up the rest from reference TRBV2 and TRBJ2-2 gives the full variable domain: EPEVTQTPSHQVTQMGQEVILRCVPISNHLYFYWYRQILGQKVEFLVSFYNNEISEKSEIFDDQFSVERPDGSNFTLKIRSTKLEDSAMYFCASSPPGSGGELFFGEGSRLTVL.

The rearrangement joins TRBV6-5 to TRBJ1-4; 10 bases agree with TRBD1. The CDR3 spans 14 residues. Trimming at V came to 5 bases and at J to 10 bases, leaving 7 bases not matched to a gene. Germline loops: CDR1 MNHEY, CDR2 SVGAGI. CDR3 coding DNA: TGTGCCAGCAGTCAGACAGGGGGCTCTGGAAAACTGTTTTTT. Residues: CASSQTGGSGKLFF.

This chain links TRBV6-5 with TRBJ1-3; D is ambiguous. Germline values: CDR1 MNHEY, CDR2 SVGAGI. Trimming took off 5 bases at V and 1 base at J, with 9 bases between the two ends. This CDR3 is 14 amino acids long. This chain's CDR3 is CASSKQASGNTIYF. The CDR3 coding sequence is TGTGCCAGCAGTAAACAAGCGTCTGGAAACACCATATATTTT.

DNA of the CDR3: TGTGCCAGCAGCCATTCCCGAGGCGGGGGTACACAATACAATGAGCAGTTCTTC. Translating it yields CASSHSRGGGTQYNEQFF. The genes are TRBV7-9 and TRBJ2-1; 7 nucleotides align to TRBD2. CDR3 size: 18 residues. The V gene end was trimmed by 5 bases and the J gene end by 4 bases; junction bases not matched to a gene: 17. Germline CDR1 reads SEHNR; CDR2 reads FQNEAQ (reference sequence).

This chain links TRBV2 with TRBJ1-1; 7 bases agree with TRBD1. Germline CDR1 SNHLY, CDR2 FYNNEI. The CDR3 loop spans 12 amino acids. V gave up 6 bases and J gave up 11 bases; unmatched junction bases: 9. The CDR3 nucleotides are TGTGCCAGCAGGCTCGGACAGGTTGGGGCTTTCTTT. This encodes CASRLGQVGAFF. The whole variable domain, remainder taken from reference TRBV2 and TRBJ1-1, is EPEVTQTPSHQVTQMGQEVILRCVPISNHLYFYWYRQILGQKVEFLVSFYNNEISEKSEIFDDQFSVERPDGSNFTLKIRSTKLEDSAMYFCASRLGQVGAFFGQGTRLTVV.

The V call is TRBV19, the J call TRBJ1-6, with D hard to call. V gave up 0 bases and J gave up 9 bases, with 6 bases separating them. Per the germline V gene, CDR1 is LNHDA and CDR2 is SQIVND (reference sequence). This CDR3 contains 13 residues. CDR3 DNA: TGTGCCAGTAGTATAGAGAGGCGTTCACCCCTCCACTTT. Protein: CASSIERRSPLHF.

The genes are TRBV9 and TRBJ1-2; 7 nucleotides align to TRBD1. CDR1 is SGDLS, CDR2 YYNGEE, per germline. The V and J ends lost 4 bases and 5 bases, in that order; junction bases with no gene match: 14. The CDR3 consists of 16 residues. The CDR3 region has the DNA TGTGCCAGCAGCTCTGTTAGACAGGGTGTAGGATATGGCTACACCTTC. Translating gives CASSSVRQGVGYGYTF.

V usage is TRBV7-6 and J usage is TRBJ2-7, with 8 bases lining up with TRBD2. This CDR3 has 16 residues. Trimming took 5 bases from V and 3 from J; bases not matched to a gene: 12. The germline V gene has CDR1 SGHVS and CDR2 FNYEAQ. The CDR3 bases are TGTGCCAGCAGCCCATCCACCGGACTAGCAGACTACGAGCAGTACTTC. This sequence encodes CASSPSTGLADYEQYF.

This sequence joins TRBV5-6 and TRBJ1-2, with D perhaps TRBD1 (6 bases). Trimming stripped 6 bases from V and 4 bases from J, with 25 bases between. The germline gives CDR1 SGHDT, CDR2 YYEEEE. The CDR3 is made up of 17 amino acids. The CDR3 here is CASTRGQGMGSGYGYTF. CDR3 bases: TGTGCCAGCACCCGAGGTCAGGGGATGGGCAGCGGCTATGGCTACACCTTC.

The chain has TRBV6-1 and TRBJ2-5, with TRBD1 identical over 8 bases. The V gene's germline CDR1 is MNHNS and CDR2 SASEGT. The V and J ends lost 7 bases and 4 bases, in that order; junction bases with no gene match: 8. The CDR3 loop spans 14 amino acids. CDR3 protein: CASTGWTGRETQYF. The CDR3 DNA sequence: TGTGCCAGCACGGGGTGGACAGGGCGAGAGACCCAGTACTTC.

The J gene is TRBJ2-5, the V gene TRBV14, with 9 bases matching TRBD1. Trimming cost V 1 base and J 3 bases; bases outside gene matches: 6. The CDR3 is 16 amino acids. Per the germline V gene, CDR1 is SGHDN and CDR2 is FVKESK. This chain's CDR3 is CASSQGPRTGEETQYF. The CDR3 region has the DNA TGTGCCAGCAGCCAAGGCCCCCGGACAGGGGAAGAGACCCAGTACTTC.

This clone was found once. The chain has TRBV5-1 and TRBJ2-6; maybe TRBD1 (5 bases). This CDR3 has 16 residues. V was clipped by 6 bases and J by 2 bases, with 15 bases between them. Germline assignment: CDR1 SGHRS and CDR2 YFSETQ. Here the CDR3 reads CASMKTGEAGANVLTF. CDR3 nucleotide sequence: TGCGCCAGCATGAAAACAGGCGAAGCTGGGGCCAACGTCCTGACTTTC.

This chain's CDR3 is CASSGRQNTGELFF. The CDR3 nucleotides are TGTGCCAGCAGCGGAAGACAGAACACCGGGGAGCTGTTTTTT. The V gene is TRBV9, the J gene TRBJ2-2; D is undetermined. Germline CDR1 is SGDLS and CDR2 is YYNGEE. V lost 3 bases to trimming and J lost 1 base, with 7 bases between them. CDR3 size: 14 residues.

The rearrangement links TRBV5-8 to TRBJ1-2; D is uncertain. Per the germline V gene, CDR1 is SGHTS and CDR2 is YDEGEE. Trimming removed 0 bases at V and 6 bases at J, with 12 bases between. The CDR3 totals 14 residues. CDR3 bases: TGTGCCAGCAGCTTGGGGTTGGATAGCGATGGCTACACCTTC. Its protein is CASSLGLDSDGYTF.

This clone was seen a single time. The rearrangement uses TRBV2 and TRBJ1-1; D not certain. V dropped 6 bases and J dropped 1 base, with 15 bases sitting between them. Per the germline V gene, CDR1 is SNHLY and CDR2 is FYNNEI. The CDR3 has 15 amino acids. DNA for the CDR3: TGTGCCAGCAGCCTCGGGTGGCTTCGGAACACTGAAGCTTTCTTT. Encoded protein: CASSLGWLRNTEAFF.

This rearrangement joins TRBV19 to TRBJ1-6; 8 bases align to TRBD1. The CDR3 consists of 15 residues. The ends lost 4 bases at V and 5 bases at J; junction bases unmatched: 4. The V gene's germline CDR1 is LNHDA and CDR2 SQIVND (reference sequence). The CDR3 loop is CASSKTGGNNSPLHF. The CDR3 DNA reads TGTGCCAGTAGTAAAACAGGGGGAAATAATTCACCCCTCCACTTT.

CDR3 in DNA: TGCAGCGTTGAACACAGGTTGAACACTGAAGCTTTCTTT. Protein product: CSVEHRLNTEAFF. This chain joins TRBV29-1 and TRBJ1-1, with a tentative D call TRBD1 (5 bases). CDR3 length: 13 residues. The V gene's germline CDR1 is SQVTM and CDR2 ANQGSEA. Trimming stripped 2 bases from V and 0 bases from J, with 7 bases between.

The CDR3 spells CASSLAGLASSDEQYF. Written as DNA, the CDR3 is TGTGCCAGCAGCTTAGCCGGACTAGCCTCCAGTGACGAGCAGTACTTC. V and J are TRBV7-6 and TRBJ2-7; TRBD2 aligns across 8 bases. The CDR3 runs 16 residues. Germline assignment: CDR1 SGHVS and CDR2 FNYEAQ. Losses at the gene ends were 0 bases for V and 5 bases for J; bases not matched to a gene: 9.

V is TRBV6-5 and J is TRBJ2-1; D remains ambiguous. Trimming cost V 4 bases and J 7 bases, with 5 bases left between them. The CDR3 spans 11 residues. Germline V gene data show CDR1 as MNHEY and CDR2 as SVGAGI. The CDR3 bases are TGTGCCAGCAGTTTGTCGAATGAGCAGTTCTTC. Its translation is CASSLSNEQFF.

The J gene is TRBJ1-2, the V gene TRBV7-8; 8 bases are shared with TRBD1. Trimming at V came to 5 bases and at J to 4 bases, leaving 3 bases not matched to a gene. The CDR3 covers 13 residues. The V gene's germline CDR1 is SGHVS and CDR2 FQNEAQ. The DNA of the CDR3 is TGTGCCAGCAGCCTCGGACAGGGCTATGGCTACACCTTC. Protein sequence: CASSLGQGYGYTF.

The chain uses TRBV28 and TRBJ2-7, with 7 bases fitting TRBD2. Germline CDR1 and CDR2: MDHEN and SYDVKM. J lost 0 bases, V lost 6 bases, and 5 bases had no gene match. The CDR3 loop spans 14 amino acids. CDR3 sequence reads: CASRTSASSYEQYF. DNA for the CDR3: TGTGCCAGCAGAACTAGCGCAAGCTCCTACGAGCAGTACTTC. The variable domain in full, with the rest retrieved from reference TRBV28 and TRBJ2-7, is DVKVTQSSRYLVKRTGEKVFLECVQDMDHENMFWYRQDPGLGLRLIYFSYDVKMKEKGDIPEGYSVSREKKERFSLILESASTNQTSMYLCASRTSASSYEQYFGPGTRLTVT.

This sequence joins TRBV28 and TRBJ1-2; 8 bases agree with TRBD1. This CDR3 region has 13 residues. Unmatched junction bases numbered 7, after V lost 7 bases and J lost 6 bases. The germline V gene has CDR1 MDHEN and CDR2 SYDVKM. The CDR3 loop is CASTVSGGDGYTF. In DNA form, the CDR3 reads TGTGCCAGCACCGTATCAGGGGGCGATGGCTACACCTTC.